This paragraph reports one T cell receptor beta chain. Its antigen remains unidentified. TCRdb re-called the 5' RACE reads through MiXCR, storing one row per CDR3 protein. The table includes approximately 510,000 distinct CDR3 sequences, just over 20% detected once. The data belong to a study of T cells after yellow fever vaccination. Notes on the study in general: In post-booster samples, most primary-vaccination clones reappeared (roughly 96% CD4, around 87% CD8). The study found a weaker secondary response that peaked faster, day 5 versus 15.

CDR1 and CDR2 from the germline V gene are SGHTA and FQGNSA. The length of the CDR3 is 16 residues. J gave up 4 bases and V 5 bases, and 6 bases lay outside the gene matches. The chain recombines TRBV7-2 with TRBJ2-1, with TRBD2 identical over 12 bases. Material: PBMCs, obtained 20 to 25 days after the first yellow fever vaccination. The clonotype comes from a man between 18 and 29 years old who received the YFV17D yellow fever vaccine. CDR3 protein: CASSKPSGGAYNEQFF. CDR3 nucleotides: TGTGCCAGCAGCAAACCTAGCGGGGGGGCATACAATGAGCAGTTCTTC.